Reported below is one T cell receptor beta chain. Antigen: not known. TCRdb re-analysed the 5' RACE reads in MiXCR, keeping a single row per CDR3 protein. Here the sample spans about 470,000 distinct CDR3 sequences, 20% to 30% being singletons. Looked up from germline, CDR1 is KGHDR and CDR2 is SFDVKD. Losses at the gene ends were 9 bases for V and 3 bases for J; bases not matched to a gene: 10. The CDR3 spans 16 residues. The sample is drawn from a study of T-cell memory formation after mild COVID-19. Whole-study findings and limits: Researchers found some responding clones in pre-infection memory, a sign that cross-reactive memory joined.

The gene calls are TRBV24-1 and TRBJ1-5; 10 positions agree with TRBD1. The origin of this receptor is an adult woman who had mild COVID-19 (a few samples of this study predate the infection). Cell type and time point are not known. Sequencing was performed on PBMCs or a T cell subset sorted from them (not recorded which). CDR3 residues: CATDPGTGVNNQPQHF. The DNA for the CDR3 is TGTGCCACCGATCCCGGGACAGGGGTTAACAATCAGCCCCAGCATTTT.